This passage covers 13 T cell receptor beta chains from one sample sequenced in a study of blood T cell repertoires in COVID-19. Assay used: immunoSEQ multiplex PCR; TCRdb lists only in-frame clones, some missing. The table records tens of thousands of clones, roughly 92% of them present only once. The sequencing sample was made of peripheral blood. These receptor sequences come from a man over 45 with active COVID-19.

The chain recombines TRBV6-5 with TRBJ1-5; D perhaps matches TRBD1 (5 bases). Germline lookup yields CDR1 MNHEY and CDR2 SVGAGI. Trimming shortened V by 8 bases and J by 7 bases, and 15 bases separated the two germline ends. The CDR3 has 13 amino acids. The chain's CDR3 is CASRLGVLQPQHF. For the CDR3, the DNA is TGTGCCAGCCGATTAGGGGTGCTCCAGCCCCAGCATTTT.

The CDR3 protein is CASSLRTGESYEQYF. CDR3 DNA: TGTGCCAGCAGCTTGCGGACAGGGGAATCCTACGAGCAGTACTTC. The chain couples TRBV9 to TRBJ2-7, with 9 bases matching TRBD1. Germline-derived CDR1 and CDR2 are SGDLS and YYNGEE. V was clipped by 4 bases and J by 1 base; unmatched bases: 6. This CDR3 has 15 residues.

This clone was counted a single time. The CDR3 spells CATSRRGTDTIYF. DNA of the CDR3: TGTGCCACCAGCAGGCGGGGGACGGACACCATATATTTT. The rearrangement joins TRBV15 to TRBJ1-3, with D perhaps TRBD1 (5 bases). Per the germline V gene, CDR1 is LNHNV and CDR2 is YYDKDF (reference sequence). Trimming shortened V by 3 bases and J by 8 bases, and 11 bases separated the two germline ends. The CDR3 extends over 13 amino acids. The complete variable domain, with remaining parts taken from reference TRBV15 and TRBJ1-3, reads DAMVIQNPRYQVTQFGKPVTLSCSQTLNHNVMYWYQQKSSQAPKLLFHYYDKDFNNEADTPDNFQSRRPNTSFCFLDIRSPGLGDTAMYLCATSRRGTDTIYFGEGSWLTVV.

This rearrangement joins TRBV30 to TRBJ1-2; 9 bases are shared with TRBD1. Germline V gene data show CDR1 as GTSNPN and CDR2 as SVGIG (reference sequence). V shed 0 bases and J 8 bases; nucleotides not matched to a gene: 10. The CDR3 covers 15 residues. CDR3 sequence: CAWSVIGTGLFGYTF. The CDR3 nucleotides are TGTGCCTGGAGTGTTATCGGGACAGGGCTATTCGGCTACACCTTC.

The chain is built from TRBV27 and TRBJ1-2, with no clear D. Trimming left V 3 bases short and J 7 bases short, with 12 bases between. The CDR3 consists of 13 residues. Germline V gives CDR1 MNHEY, CDR2 SMNVEV (reference sequence). The CDR3 DNA follows: TGTGCCAGCAGTTTCCGGGGTGTACGTGGCTACACCTTC. Amino acid sequence: CASSFRGVRGYTF.

The J gene is TRBJ2-5, the V gene TRBV6-5, with D unresolved. There are 10 residues in the CDR3. Germline-derived CDR1 and CDR2 are MNHEY and SVGAGI. V was pared by 10 bases and J by 5 bases, with 8 bases between. The CDR3 reads CATGMETQYF. CDR3 sequence (DNA): TGTGCCACAGGAATGGAGACCCAGTACTTC.

This chain connects TRBV9 to TRBJ1-4, with TRBD1 as a possible D gene (5 bases). Germline loops: CDR1 SGDLS, CDR2 YYNGEE. The CDR3 is made up of 13 amino acids. V lost 4 bases and J 5 bases, leaving 9 bases between the germline ends. As DNA, the CDR3 is TGTGCCAGCAGCTTTCAGGGAAATGAAAAACTGTTTTTT. Its translation: CASSFQGNEKLFF.

The chain couples TRBV5-5 to TRBJ2-3, with TRBD1 identical over 9 bases. Germline V gene data show CDR1 as SGHKS and CDR2 as YYEKEE (reference sequence). J gave up 6 bases and V 6 bases, and 8 bases lay outside the gene matches. The length of the CDR3 is 14 residues. The CDR3 nucleotides read TGTGCCAGCATGCCGGGACAGGGAGTGGATACGCAGTATTTT. Translating it yields CASMPGQGVDTQYF.

This clone occurred a few times. V gene TRBV9 combines with J gene TRBJ1-6; TRBD1 might be the D (5 bases). Germline CDR1 reads SGDLS; CDR2 reads YYNGEE. The CDR3 has 15 amino acids. Deletions cut 0 bases from V and 8 bases from J, with 12 bases between. The CDR3 sequence is CASSVGAGGDSPLHF. The CDR3 DNA is TGTGCCAGCAGCGTAGGGGCCGGGGGTGATTCACCCCTCCACTTT.

This clone was counted only a few times. This chain links TRBV29-1 with TRBJ2-7, with D perhaps TRBD2 (6 bases). Germline values: CDR1 SQVTM, CDR2 ANQGSEA. Trimming removed 4 bases from V and 1 base from J, with 8 bases in between. The CDR3 has 12 amino acids. The CDR3 DNA reads TGCAGCGTTGTGGGGGGTTCCTACGAGCAGTACTTC. Translated, it gives CSVVGGSYEQYF.

The CDR3 loop reads CASSHDTADYGYTF. The DNA of the CDR3 is TGTGCCAGTAGCCATGACACGGCCGACTATGGCTACACCTTC. The chain has TRBV19 and TRBJ1-2, with no clear D. Germline CDR1 LNHDA, CDR2 SQIVND (reference sequence). Trimming took 6 bases from V and 3 from J, leaving 14 bases between them. There are 14 residues in the CDR3.

The V gene is TRBV19, the J gene TRBJ1-4, with a weak D call TRBD1 (6 bases). From germline, CDR1 is LNHDA and CDR2 SQIVND (reference sequence). CDR3 length: 12 amino acids. Trimming left V 10 bases short and J 4 bases short, with 10 bases between. CDR3 DNA: TGTGCCACAGGGGACCTTAATGAAAAACTGTTTTTT. This codes for CATGDLNEKLFF. The complete variable domain, with remaining parts taken from reference TRBV19 and TRBJ1-4, reads DGGITQSPKYLFRKEGQNVTLSCEQNLNHDAMYWYRQDPGQGLRLIYYSQIVNDFQKGDIAEGYSVSREKKESFPLTVTSAQKNPTAFYLCATGDLNEKLFFGSGTQLSVL.

This chain links TRBV5-4 with TRBJ1-2, with a tentative D call TRBD1 (6 bases). V was trimmed by 1 base and J by 2 bases, leaving 6 bases between them. Germline V gene sequence: CDR1 SGHNT, CDR2 YYREEE (reference sequence). This CDR3 is 13 amino acids long. DNA for the CDR3: TGTGCCAGCAGCTTGCAGGGGAACTATGGCTACACCTTC. The encoded protein is CASSLQGNYGYTF. Looking up the rest from reference TRBV5-4 and TRBJ1-2 gives the full variable domain: ETGVTQSPTHLIKTRGQQVTLRCSSQSGHNTVSWYQQALGQGPQFIFQYYREEENGRGNFPPRFSGLQFPNYSSELNVNALELDDSALYLCASSLQGNYGYTFGSGTRLTVV.